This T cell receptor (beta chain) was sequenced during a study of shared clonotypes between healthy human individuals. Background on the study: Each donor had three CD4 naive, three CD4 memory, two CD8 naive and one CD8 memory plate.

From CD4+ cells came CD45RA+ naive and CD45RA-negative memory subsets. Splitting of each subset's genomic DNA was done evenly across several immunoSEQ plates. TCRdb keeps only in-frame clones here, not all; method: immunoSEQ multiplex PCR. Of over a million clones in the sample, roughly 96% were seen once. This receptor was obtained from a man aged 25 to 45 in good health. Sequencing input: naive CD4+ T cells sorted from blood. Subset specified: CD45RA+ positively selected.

CDR3 bases: TGTGCCAGCAGTGACCCGGGCCTAGCGGGAGTTACCGGGGAGCTGTTTTTT. It translates to CASSDPGLAGVTGELFF. This chain joins TRBV6-1 and TRBJ2-2; 10 positions match TRBD2. Per the germline V gene, CDR1 is MNHNS and CDR2 is SASEGT. The CDR3 is 17 amino acids. Trimming at V came to 3 bases and at J to 5 bases, leaving 9 bases not matched to a gene.